This entry lists 26 T cell receptor beta chains sequenced from one sample in a study of T-cell reconstitution after alpha-beta-depleted transplantation in children. Unique molecular identifiers were incorporated when the TCRbeta library was constructed. MiXCR, applied by TCRdb to the PCR reads, yields one record per CDR3 protein. The data hold fewer than 1 million distinct CDR3 sequences, with about 16% observed a single time. The sample here was PBMCs, mostly from graft donor cells, taken 360 days after TCRalphabeta/CD19-depleted stem cell transplant. Receptor source: a male patient younger than 18 who had a stem cell transplant for acute lymphoblastic leukemia, so the T cells may come from the graft donor.

This clonotype showed up many times. The gene calls are TRBV7-9 and TRBJ2-1; 9 bases are shared with TRBD2. Per the germline V gene, CDR1 is SEHNR and CDR2 is FQNEAQ (reference sequence). The V and J ends lost 3 bases and 6 bases, in that order; junction bases with no gene match: 6. There are 15 residues in the CDR3. CDR3 nucleotides: TGTGCCAGCAGCTTCGCTAGCGGGACATTCAATGAGCAGTTCTTC. It yields the protein CASSFASGTFNEQFF.

This clonotype has only a few counts. J is TRBJ1-5 and V is TRBV6-5; D might be TRBD1 (6 bases). The germline V gene encodes CDR1 MNHEY and CDR2 SVGAGI. With 0 bases removed from V and 5 bases from J, the gap between germline ends came to 8 bases. The CDR3 covers 14 residues. The CDR3 loop reads CASSYSRQDQPQHF. The CDR3 nucleotides are TGTGCCAGCAGTTACTCCCGACAGGATCAGCCCCAGCATTTT.

The rearrangement uses TRBV7-6 and TRBJ2-6, with D possibly being TRBD1 (6 bases). The CDR3 loop spans 15 amino acids. Germline V CDR1 and CDR2: SGHVS, FNYEAQ. Trimming stripped 5 bases from V and 2 bases from J, with 10 bases between. The CDR3: CASSVRGTGANVLTF. Written as DNA, the CDR3 is TGTGCCAGCAGCGTCAGGGGAACTGGGGCCAACGTCCTGACTTTC.

The CDR3 here is CASSPTMSYEQYF. The CDR3 region has the DNA TGTGCCAGCAGTCCAACTATGTCCTACGAGCAGTACTTC. The V call is TRBV6-6, the J call TRBJ2-7; D not certain. The CDR3 has 13 residues. Germline V gives CDR1 MNHNY, CDR2 SVGAGI (reference sequence). Trimming took off 5 bases at V and 1 base at J, with 9 bases between the two ends.

This clonotype has at least ten counts. The chain joins TRBV5-1 to TRBJ2-4, with TRBD2 matching over 11 bases. This CDR3 spans 16 amino acids. The trim removed 3 bases at V and 0 bases at J, leaving 2 bases unmatched. Germline CDR1 is SGHRS and CDR2 is YFSETQ. The chain's CDR3 is CASSWGTSGAKNIQYF. DNA for the CDR3: TGCGCCAGCAGCTGGGGGACTAGCGGAGCCAAAAACATTCAGTACTTC. The full variable domain, in which reference TRBV5-1 and TRBJ2-4 provide the parts outside the CDR3, is KAGVTQTPRYLIKTRGQQVTLSCSPISGHRSVSWYQQTPGQGLQFLFEYFSETQRNKGNFPGRFSGRQFSNSRSEMNVSTLELGDSALYLCASSWGTSGAKNIQYFGAGTRLSVL.

This clonotype has a handful of counts. The rearrangement links TRBV4-1 to TRBJ2-1; 10 nucleotides align to TRBD1. The V gene end was trimmed by 1 base and the J gene end by 6 bases; junction bases not matched to a gene: 3. CDR1 is MGHRA and CDR2 is YSYEKL in the germline V gene. The CDR3 totals 15 residues. CDR3 nucleotide sequence: TGCGCCAGCAGCCAAGGACAGGGGGCGCGCAATGAGCAGTTCTTC. Amino acid sequence: CASSQGQGARNEQFF.

This clonotype was counted only a few times. V is TRBV5-1 and J is TRBJ2-7; 9 nucleotides match TRBD1. Per the germline V gene, CDR1 is SGHRS and CDR2 is YFSETQ. V dropped 1 base and J dropped 4; count of bases not matched to a gene: 12. CDR3 length: 17 residues. CDR3 bases: TGCGCCAGCAGCTTGAACAGGGGGCTGCCTTTGGGGTACGAGCAGTACTTC. Protein product: CASSLNRGLPLGYEQYF.

The CDR3 sequence: CASSPLPGTGGAKVKEKLFF. The CDR3 DNA sequence: TGTGCCAGCTCCCCTCTCCCCGGGACAGGGGGCGCAAAAGTGAAGGAAAAACTGTTTTTT. The chain links TRBV18 to TRBJ1-4; 12 nucleotides match TRBD1. Trimming at V came to 6 bases and at J to 8 bases, leaving 22 bases not matched to a gene. The CDR3 is made up of 20 amino acids. Germline values: CDR1 KGHSH, CDR2 LQKENI. Full variable domain (missing parts from reference TRBV18 and TRBJ1-4): NAGVMQNPRHLVRRRGQEARLRCSPMKGHSHVYWYRQLPEEGLKFMVYLQKENIIDESGMPKERFSAEFPKEGPSILRIQQVVRGDSAAYFCASSPLPGTGGAKVKEKLFFGSGTQLSVL.

Of note for this clonotype: The junction and the germline gene differ at one end; a read error may be behind it. The gene calls are TRBV7-9 and TRBJ1-3, with D hard to call. CDR3 size: 9 residues. Germline V lookup: CDR1 SEHNR, CDR2 FQNEAQ (reference sequence). The chain's CDR3 is CASSLEGGF. In DNA form, the CDR3 reads TGTGCCAGCAGCTTAGAAGGAGGCTTT.

This chain links TRBV2 with TRBJ2-1; D remains unclear. The CDR3 spans 12 residues. Germline lookup yields CDR1 SNHLY and CDR2 FYNNEI. Trimming took 6 bases from V and 4 from J, leaving 7 bases between them. DNA of the CDR3: TGTGCCAGCAGGAATCTTTACAATGAGCAGTTCTTC. Residues: CASRNLYNEQFF.

This clonotype has just a few counts. J is TRBJ2-3 and V is TRBV30; no clear D gene. The CDR3 loop spans 13 amino acids. Germline CDR1 reads GTSNPN; CDR2 reads SVGIG (reference sequence). Trimming took 5 bases from V and 8 from J, leaving 17 bases between them. CDR3 DNA: TGTGCCTGGTCGAGACGAATCGTAGGTACGCAGTATTTT. Encoded protein: CAWSRRIVGTQYF. The whole variable domain, remainder taken from reference TRBV30 and TRBJ2-3, is SQTIHQWPATLVQPVGSPLSLECTVEGTSNPNLYWYRQAAGRGLQLLFYSVGIGQISSEVPQNLSASRPQDRQFILSSKKLLLSDSGFYLCAWSRRIVGTQYFGPGTRLTVL.

The chain employs TRBV14 and TRBJ2-7; 7 nucleotides match TRBD1. Germline values: CDR1 SGHDN, CDR2 FVKESK. The CDR3 loop spans 14 amino acids. The V segment lost 4 bases and the J segment 2 bases; nucleotides outside the gene matches: 5. The CDR3 DNA reads as TGTGCCAGCAGCCTACACAGGGGCGCCTACGAGCAGTACTTC. Amino acid sequence: CASSLHRGAYEQYF.

This clonotype was counted between two and nine times. The V gene is TRBV29-1, the J gene TRBJ1-2; perhaps TRBD1 as D (6 bases). Trimming stripped 5 bases from V and 7 bases from J, with 17 bases between. This CDR3 spans 13 amino acids. CDR1 and CDR2 from the germline V gene are SQVTM and ANQGSEA. The CDR3 loop is CSVRQQGAGGYTF. The CDR3 DNA sequence: TGCAGCGTTCGGCAACAGGGAGCTGGTGGCTACACCTTC. The full variable domain, its missing parts supplied by reference TRBV29-1 and TRBJ1-2, is SAVISQKPSRDICQRGTSLTIQCQVDSQVTMMFWYRQQPGQSLTLIATANQGSEATYESGFVIDKFPISRPNLTFSTLTVSNMSPEDSSIYLCSVRQQGAGGYTFGSGTRLTVV.

The V gene is TRBV28, the J gene TRBJ1-1; a weak D match, TRBD1 (5 bases). The CDR3 has 18 amino acids. The germline gives CDR1 MDHEN, CDR2 SYDVKM. Trimming removed 5 bases at V and 8 bases at J, with 30 bases between. The CDR3 loop is CASSTPRQFPTKSFEAFF. The CDR3 DNA sequence: TGTGCCAGCAGTACCCCTCGACAGTTCCCTACGAAAAGTTTCGAAGCTTTCTTT.

This clonotype was detected a few times. The rearrangement joins TRBV11-2 to TRBJ2-1, with TRBD2 matching over 9 bases. CDR1 is SGHAT, CDR2 FQNNGV, per germline. V was pared by 6 bases and J by 0 bases, with 9 bases of the junction left unmatched. The CDR3 length is 17 residues. This CDR3 reads CASRQPIAGASYNEQFF. CDR3 in DNA: TGTGCCAGCAGACAACCGATAGCGGGAGCCTCCTACAATGAGCAGTTCTTC. The entire variable domain, with the rest obtained from reference TRBV11-2 and TRBJ2-1, is as follows: EAGVAQSPRYKIIEKRQSVAFWCNPISGHATLYWYQQILGQGPKLLIQFQNNGVVDDSQLPKDRFSAERLKGVDSTLKIQPAKLEDSAVYLCASRQPIAGASYNEQFFGPGTRLTVL.

This clonotype was counted between two and nine times. V and J are TRBV7-9 and TRBJ1-2; 7 positions agree with TRBD1. The CDR3 contains 16 residues. Per germline, CDR1 SEHNR and CDR2 FQNEAQ (reference sequence). After removal of 5 bases from V and 0 bases from J, the junction contained 9 bases not matched to a gene. CDR3 in DNA: TGTGCCAGCAGCGATAGGACAGGCTTCTCTAACTATGGCTACACCTTC. It yields the protein CASSDRTGFSNYGYTF.

The chain employs TRBV12-3 or TRBV12-4 and TRBJ2-7; D call uncertain. This CDR3 contains 16 residues. With 3 bases removed from V and 2 bases from J, the gap between germline ends came to 17 bases. CDR3 in amino acids: CASSFYPMLTTYEQYF. The CDR3 DNA is TGTGCCAGCAGTTTTTACCCGATGTTAACCACCTACGAGCAGTACTTC.

The chain links TRBV18 to TRBJ2-7; D gene unclear. The V end was cut by 1 base, the J end by 3 bases, with 10 bases between. Germline lookup yields CDR1 KGHSH and CDR2 LQKENI. The CDR3 is made up of 14 amino acids. The chain's CDR3 is CASSPRSQVYEQYF. As DNA, the CDR3 is TGTGCCAGCTCACCACGGAGCCAGGTCTACGAGCAGTACTTC.

This clonotype came up a few times. The V gene is TRBV5-1, the J gene TRBJ1-1, with unresolved D. V lost 7 bases, J lost 6 bases, and 13 bases lay in between. The germline CDR1 and CDR2 sequences are SGHRS and YFSETQ. This CDR3 region has 12 residues. The CDR3 here is CASAFTGAEAFF. The CDR3 DNA sequence: TGCGCCAGCGCTTTCACCGGGGCTGAAGCTTTCTTT.

The chain employs TRBV5-1 and TRBJ2-1, with unresolved D. V lost 0 bases and J lost 11, with 6 bases in between. CDR1 is SGHRS, CDR2 YFSETQ, per germline. This CDR3 spans 11 amino acids. The CDR3: CASSLDYKQFF. CDR3 nucleotide sequence: TGCGCCAGCAGCTTGGACTATAAGCAGTTCTTC.

This clonotype has just a few counts. This chain links TRBV7-2 with TRBJ2-2; a weak D match, TRBD1 (5 bases). The CDR3 spans 15 residues. Germline V gives CDR1 SGHTA, CDR2 FQGNSA. Trimming took 9 bases from V and 4 from J, leaving 18 bases between them. The CDR3 nucleotides read TGTGCCAGTACATATTCCAGGGCCGGCACCGGGGAGCTGTTTTTT. The encoded protein is CASTYSRAGTGELFF.

V is TRBV6-2 or TRBV6-3 and J is TRBJ1-1; D ambiguous. The CDR3 has 12 residues. Germline lookup yields CDR1 MNHEY and CDR2 SVGEGT. V dropped 2 bases and J dropped 6 bases, with 7 bases sitting between them. The CDR3 nucleotides read TGTGCCAGCAGTTACGGGCCCTCTGAAGCTTTCTTT. It is translated as CASSYGPSEAFF.

The rearrangement uses TRBV29-1 and TRBJ1-1, with 7 positions matching TRBD1. The CDR3 has 13 residues. Germline CDR1 and CDR2: SQVTM and ANQGSEA. V was clipped by 7 bases and J by 1 base; unmatched bases: 6. CDR3 bases: TGCAGCGCCGCGGACAGGAAGAACACTGAAGCTTTCTTT. Translated: CSAADRKNTEAFF.

Many counts were recorded for this clonotype. The chain recombines TRBV29-1 with TRBJ2-7; D ambiguous. Deletions cut 4 bases from V and 4 bases from J, with 14 bases between. The CDR3 is 13 residues long. The germline V gene encodes CDR1 SQVTM and CDR2 ANQGSEA. This chain's CDR3 is CSVGVGLRYEQYF. The CDR3 DNA sequence: TGCAGCGTTGGGGTGGGGTTGCGATACGAGCAGTACTTC.

The V and J genes are TRBV13 and TRBJ2-7; weak D call: TRBD2 (5 bases). Germline CDR1 reads PRHDT; CDR2 reads FYEKMQ (reference sequence). CDR3 length: 14 amino acids. V was shortened by 7 bases and J by 9 bases, with 22 bases between the two germline ends. The CDR3 loop reads CASTGENANHGQYF. The CDR3 DNA reads as TGTGCCAGCACCGGGGAAAATGCAAATCATGGGCAGTACTTC.

The V gene is TRBV5-1, the J gene TRBJ2-3; D gene uncertain. Germline CDR1 and CDR2: SGHRS and YFSETQ. This CDR3 has 13 residues. V gave up 1 base and J gave up 9 bases, with 12 bases separating them. The CDR3: CASSLTKSGTQYF. In DNA, the CDR3 is TGCGCCAGCAGCTTGACTAAATCCGGGACGCAGTATTTT.